This TCR beta chain was sequenced in a study of response to subunit inactivated influenza vaccine. Findings of the study overall: Seasonal influenza vaccination, on each occasion, was suggested by the authors to recruit few new T cells.

For this clonotype: What it binds is not known.

TCRdb fed the RT-PCR reads into MiXCR, producing one record per CDR3 protein. Of 700,000 to 800,000 distinct CDR3 sequences in the sample, about a fifth were seen once. J gave up 8 bases and V 6 bases, and 16 bases lay outside the gene matches. There are 17 residues in the CDR3. Sequenced here: PBMCs from blood, sampled 5 to 6 days after vaccination. The chain joins TRBV12-3 or TRBV12-4 to TRBJ1-2; TRBD1 agrees at 12 bases. This TCR was sampled from a man aged 50-59 years who received an inactivated influenza vaccine. The CDR3 nucleotides are TGTGCCAGCAGCCCGGGAGGGGGGACAGGGGGCAGTCTGGGCTACACCTTC. Its protein product is CASSPGGGTGGSLGYTF.